This T cell receptor (beta chain) was sequenced in a study of human T cells and chemical hapten exposure. About the research overall: An area of 2 cm by less than 2.5 cm on upper inner arm skin received 2% DPC for sensitization.

This clonotype has a handful of counts. Its antigen is currently unknown. Sample time point: pre-sensitization, week 0. Noted treatment: therapeutic diphenylcyclopropenone sensitization with weekly scalp DPC. Findings of the study overall: Compared with pre-sensitization or healthy control sets, expanded TCRs clustered more. Positively correlated with patch test score were the counts of PT1 expanded TCRs.

One entry per CDR3 protein results from TCRdb running MiXCR on the RACE reads. The table lists about 89,000 distinct CDR3 sequences, approximately 10% of them singletons, with 3.1% in the top ten. The CDR3 runs to 17 residues. Trimming took 1 base from V and 1 from J, leaving 12 bases between them. Germline CDR1 reads SGHTS; CDR2 reads YDEGEE. This receptor was obtained from a woman aged 55 to 70 with alopecia areata. Some clones in this sample may be carry-over from other donors' samples. The starting material was whole blood, obtained in connection with sensitization to the hapten diphenylcyclopropenone (DPC). The J gene is TRBJ2-6, the V gene TRBV5-8; D not resolved. As DNA, the CDR3 is TGTGCCAGCAGCTTGATGACCTGGCGGTCTGGGGCCAACGTCCTGACTTTC. It encodes CASSLMTWRSGANVLTF. Full variable domain (rest looked up from reference TRBV5-8 and TRBJ2-6): EAGVTQSPTHLIKTRGQQATLRCSPISGHTSVYWYQQALGLGLQFLLWYDEGEERNRGNFPPRFSGRQFPNYSSELNVNALELEDSALYLCASSLMTWRSGANVLTFGAGSRLTVL.